These 4 T cell receptor beta chains originate from one sample sequenced in a study of cytomegalovirus exposure and HLA in healthy donors (dated by TCRdb to the late 2010s). Library preparation was by the immunoSEQ multiplex PCR assay. A mixture of 60 forward primers for TCR Vbeta segments and 13 reverse primers for TCR Jbeta segments was used in the multiplex PCR. Not all clones reach the TCRdb copy of this immuneACCESS table, which keeps in-frame sequences only. Checked studies attribute under half of the gap to unresolved V genes and leave the rest unexplained. The sample table lists over 150,000 clones, roughly 80% of them with a count of one. Clones ranked in the top ten supply 4.9% of the sample. The specimen sequenced was PBMCs. These receptors all come from a male donor in good health and CMV-seronegative.

This chain joins TRBV7-9 and TRBJ2-7; D ambiguous. The ends were cut back, 1 base at V and 2 bases at J, with 12 bases in the middle. From germline, CDR1 is SEHNR and CDR2 FQNEAQ (reference sequence). The CDR3 length is 15 residues. CDR3 amino acids: CASSLGAESTYEQYF. In nucleotides, the CDR3 is TGTGCCAGCAGCTTAGGGGCCGAGAGTACCTACGAGCAGTACTTC.

The J gene is TRBJ2-1, the V gene TRBV2; 12 nucleotides match TRBD1. This CDR3 contains 15 residues. V was pared by 6 bases and J by 1 base, with 1 base of the junction left unmatched. Germline CDR1 SNHLY, CDR2 FYNNEI. DNA for the CDR3: TGTGCCAGCAGGGGACAGGGGGCATCCTACAATGAGCAGTTCTTC. Translated: CASRGQGASYNEQFF.

This chain connects TRBV5-1 to TRBJ2-1; 7 nucleotides line up with TRBD2. Per germline, CDR1 SGHRS and CDR2 YFSETQ. The junction had 11 bases not matched to a gene; V was cut back by 1 base and J by 1 base. The length of the CDR3 is 18 residues. CDR3 in amino acids: CASSLPEVPSGSYNEQFF. The CDR3 nucleotides are TGCGCCAGCAGCTTGCCCGAGGTCCCTAGCGGATCCTACAATGAGCAGTTCTTC.

This clone turned up a few times. This chain uses TRBV4-1 with TRBJ2-3; 8 bases match TRBD2. V lost 0 bases to trimming and J lost 4 bases; unmatched junction nucleotides: 6. The CDR3 is made up of 16 amino acids. Looked up from germline, CDR1 is MGHRA and CDR2 is YSYEKL. This chain's CDR3 is CASSQDYGLAADTQYF. The CDR3 nucleotides read TGCGCCAGCAGCCAAGATTATGGACTAGCAGCAGATACGCAGTATTTT.